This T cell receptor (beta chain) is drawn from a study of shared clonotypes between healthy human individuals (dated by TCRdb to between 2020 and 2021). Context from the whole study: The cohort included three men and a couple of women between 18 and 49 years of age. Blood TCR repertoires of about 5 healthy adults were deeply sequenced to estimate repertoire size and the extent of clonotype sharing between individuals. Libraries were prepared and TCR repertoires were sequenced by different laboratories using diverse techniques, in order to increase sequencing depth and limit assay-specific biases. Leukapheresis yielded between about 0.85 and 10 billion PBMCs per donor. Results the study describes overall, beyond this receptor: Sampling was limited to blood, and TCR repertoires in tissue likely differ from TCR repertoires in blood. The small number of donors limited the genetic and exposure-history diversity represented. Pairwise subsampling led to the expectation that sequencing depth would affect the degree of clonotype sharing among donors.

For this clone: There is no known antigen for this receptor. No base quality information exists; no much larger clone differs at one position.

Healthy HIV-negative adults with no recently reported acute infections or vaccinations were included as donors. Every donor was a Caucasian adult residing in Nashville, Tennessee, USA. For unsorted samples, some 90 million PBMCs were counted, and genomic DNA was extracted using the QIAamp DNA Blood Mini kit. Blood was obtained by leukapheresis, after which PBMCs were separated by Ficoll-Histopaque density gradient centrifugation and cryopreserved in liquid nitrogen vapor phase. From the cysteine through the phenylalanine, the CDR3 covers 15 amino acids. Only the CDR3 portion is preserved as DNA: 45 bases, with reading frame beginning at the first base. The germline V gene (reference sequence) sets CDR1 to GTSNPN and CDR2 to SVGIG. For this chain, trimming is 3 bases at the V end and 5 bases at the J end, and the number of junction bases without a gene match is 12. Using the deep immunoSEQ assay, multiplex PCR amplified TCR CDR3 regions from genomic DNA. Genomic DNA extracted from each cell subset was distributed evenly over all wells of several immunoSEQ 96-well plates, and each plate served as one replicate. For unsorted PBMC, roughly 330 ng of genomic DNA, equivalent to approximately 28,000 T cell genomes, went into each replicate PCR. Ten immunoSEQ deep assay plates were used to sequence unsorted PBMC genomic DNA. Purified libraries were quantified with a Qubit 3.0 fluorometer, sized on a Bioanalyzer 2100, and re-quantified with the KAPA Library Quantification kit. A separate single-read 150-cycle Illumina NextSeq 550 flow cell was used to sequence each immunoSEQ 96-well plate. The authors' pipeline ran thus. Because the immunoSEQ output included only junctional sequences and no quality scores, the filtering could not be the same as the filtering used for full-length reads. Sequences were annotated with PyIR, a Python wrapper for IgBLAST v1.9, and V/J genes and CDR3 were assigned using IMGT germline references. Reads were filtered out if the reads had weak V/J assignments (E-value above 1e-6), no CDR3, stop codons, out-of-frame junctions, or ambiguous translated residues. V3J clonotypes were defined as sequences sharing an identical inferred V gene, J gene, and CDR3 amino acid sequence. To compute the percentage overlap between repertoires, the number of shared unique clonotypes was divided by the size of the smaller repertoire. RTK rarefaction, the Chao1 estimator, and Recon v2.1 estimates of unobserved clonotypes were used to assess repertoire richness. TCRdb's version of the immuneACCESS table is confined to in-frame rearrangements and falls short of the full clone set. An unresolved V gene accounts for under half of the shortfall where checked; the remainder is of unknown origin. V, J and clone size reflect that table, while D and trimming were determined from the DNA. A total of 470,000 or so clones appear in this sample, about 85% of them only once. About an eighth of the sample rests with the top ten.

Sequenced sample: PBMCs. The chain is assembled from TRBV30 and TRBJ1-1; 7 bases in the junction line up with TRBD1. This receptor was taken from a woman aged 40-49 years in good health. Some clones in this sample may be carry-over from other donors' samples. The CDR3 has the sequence CAWRAPWDSGTEAFF. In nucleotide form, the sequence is TGTGCCTGGAGGGCGCCGTGGGACAGTGGGACTGAAGCTTTCTTT.